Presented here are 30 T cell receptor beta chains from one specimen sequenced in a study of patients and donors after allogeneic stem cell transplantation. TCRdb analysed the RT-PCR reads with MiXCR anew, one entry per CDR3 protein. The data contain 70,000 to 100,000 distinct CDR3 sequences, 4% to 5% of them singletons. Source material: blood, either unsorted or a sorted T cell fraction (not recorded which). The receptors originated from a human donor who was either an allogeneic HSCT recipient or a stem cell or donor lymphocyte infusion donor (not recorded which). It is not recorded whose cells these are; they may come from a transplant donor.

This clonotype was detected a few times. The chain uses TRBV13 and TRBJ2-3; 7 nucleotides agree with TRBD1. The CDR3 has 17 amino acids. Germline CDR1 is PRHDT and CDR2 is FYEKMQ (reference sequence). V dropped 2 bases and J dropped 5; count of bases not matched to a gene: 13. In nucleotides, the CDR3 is TGTGCCAGCAGCTTAACCCGGAGACAGGGATACGGAGATACGCAGTATTTT. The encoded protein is CASSLTRRQGYGDTQYF. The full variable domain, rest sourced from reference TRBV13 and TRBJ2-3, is AAGVIQSPRHLIKEKRETATLKCYPIPRHDTVYWYQQGPGQDPQFLISFYEKMQSDKGSIPDRFSAQQFSDYHSELNMSSLELGDSALYFCASSLTRRQGYGDTQYFGPGTRLTVL.

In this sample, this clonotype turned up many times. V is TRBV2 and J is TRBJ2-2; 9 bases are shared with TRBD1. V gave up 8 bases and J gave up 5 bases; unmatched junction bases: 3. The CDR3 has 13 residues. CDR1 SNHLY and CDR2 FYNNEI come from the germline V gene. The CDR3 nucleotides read TGTGCCAGCGGAGACAGGGGGACCGGGGAGCTGTTTTTT. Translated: CASGDRGTGELFF.

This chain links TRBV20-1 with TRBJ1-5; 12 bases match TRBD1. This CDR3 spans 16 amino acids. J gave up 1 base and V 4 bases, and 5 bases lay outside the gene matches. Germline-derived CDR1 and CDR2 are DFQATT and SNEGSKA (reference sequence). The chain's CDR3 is CSATGTGGASNQPQHF. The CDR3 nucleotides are TGCAGTGCTACCGGGACAGGGGGCGCGAGCAATCAGCCCCAGCATTTT.

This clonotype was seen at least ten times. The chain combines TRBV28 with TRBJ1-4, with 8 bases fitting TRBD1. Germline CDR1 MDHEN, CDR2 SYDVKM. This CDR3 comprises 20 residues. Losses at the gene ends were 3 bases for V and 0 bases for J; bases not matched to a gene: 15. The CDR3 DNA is TGTGCCAGCAGTTTTTTGGGCCGATGGGGACAGGATACAACTAATGAAAAACTGTTTTTT. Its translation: CASSFLGRWGQDTTNEKLFF.

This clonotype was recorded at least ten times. CDR3 amino acids: CASSVDPQTGGGYTF. The CDR3 DNA reads TGTGCCAGCAGCGTAGATCCCCAAACGGGGGGTGGCTACACCTTC. V gene TRBV9 combines with J gene TRBJ1-2; a weak D match, TRBD1 (5 bases). The V and J ends lost 0 bases and 7 bases respectively, with 16 bases between them. This CDR3 spans 15 amino acids. The germline V gene encodes CDR1 SGDLS and CDR2 YYNGEE.

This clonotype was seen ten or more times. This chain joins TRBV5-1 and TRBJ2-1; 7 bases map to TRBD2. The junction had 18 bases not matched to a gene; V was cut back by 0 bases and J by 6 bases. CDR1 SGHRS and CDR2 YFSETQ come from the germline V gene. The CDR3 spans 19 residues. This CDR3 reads CASSLVPLASLAVPNEQFF. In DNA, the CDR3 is TGCGCCAGCAGCTTGGTGCCCCTCGCGAGTCTAGCGGTACCCAATGAGCAGTTCTTC.

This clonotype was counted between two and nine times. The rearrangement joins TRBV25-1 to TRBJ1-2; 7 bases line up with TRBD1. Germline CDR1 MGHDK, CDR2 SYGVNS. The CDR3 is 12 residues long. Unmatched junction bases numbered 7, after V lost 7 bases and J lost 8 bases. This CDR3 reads CASNDRVRGYTF. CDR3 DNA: TGTGCCAGCAACGACAGGGTGAGGGGCTACACCTTC.

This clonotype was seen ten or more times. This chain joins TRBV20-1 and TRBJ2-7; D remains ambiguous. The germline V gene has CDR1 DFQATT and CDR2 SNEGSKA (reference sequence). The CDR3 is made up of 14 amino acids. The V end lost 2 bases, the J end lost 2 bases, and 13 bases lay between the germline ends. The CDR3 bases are TGCAGTGCTAGAAGAAGCACCGCTCCCTACGAGCAGTACTTC. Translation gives CSARRSTAPYEQYF.

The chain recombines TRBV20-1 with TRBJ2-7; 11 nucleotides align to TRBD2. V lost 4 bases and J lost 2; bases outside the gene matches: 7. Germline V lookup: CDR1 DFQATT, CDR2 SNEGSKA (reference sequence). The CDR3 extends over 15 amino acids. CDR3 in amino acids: CSANSGRARAYEQYF. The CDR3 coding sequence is TGCAGTGCTAATAGCGGGAGGGCAAGGGCCTACGAGCAGTACTTC.

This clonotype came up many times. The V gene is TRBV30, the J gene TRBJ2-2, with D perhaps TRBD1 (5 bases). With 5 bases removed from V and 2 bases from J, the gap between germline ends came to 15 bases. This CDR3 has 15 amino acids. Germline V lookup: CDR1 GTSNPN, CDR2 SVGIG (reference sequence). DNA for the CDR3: TGTGCCTGGTCTTGGACAAACAGCAACACCGGGGAGCTGTTTTTT. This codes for CAWSWTNSNTGELFF.

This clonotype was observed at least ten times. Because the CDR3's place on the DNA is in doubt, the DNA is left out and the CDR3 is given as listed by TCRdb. CDR3 sequence: CASSTNWGVGSGRGGEQFF. The V gene is TRBV21-1, the J gene TRBJ2-1; the D call TRBD2 from the table was never checked on the DNA. TRBV21-1 is classified as a pseudogene. The CDR3 numbers 19 amino acids, ends counted.

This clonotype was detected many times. The CDR3 here is CSVSVAGGRNEQFF. The CDR3 nucleotides are TGCAGCGTTTCAGTAGCGGGGGGGCGGAATGAGCAGTTCTTC. The chain links TRBV29-1 to TRBJ2-1, with TRBD2 matching 11 bases. Germline values: CDR1 SQVTM, CDR2 ANQGSEA. The CDR3 has 14 residues. V lost 5 bases to trimming and J lost 7 bases; unmatched junction nucleotides: 7.

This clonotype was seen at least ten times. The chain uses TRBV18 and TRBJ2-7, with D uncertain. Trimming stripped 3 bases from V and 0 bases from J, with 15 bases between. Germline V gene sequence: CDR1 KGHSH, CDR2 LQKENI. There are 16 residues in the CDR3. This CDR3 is CASSPLPGVRSYEQYF. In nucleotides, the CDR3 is TGTGCCAGCTCACCTCTCCCGGGTGTGCGCTCCTACGAGCAGTACTTC.

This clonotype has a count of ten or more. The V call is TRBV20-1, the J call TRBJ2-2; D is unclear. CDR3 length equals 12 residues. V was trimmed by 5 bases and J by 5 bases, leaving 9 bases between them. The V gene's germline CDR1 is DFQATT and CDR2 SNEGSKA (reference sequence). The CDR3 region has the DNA TGCAGTGCTCCCGTGGGGACCGGGGAGCTGTTTTTT. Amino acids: CSAPVGTGELFF.

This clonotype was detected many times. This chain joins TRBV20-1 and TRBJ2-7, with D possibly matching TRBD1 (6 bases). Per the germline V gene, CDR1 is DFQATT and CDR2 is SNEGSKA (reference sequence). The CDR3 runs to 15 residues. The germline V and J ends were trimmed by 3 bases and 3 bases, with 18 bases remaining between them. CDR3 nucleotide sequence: TGCAGTGCTAGGCGGTATGAGACAGGAGTCTACGAGCAGTACTTC. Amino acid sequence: CSARRYETGVYEQYF.

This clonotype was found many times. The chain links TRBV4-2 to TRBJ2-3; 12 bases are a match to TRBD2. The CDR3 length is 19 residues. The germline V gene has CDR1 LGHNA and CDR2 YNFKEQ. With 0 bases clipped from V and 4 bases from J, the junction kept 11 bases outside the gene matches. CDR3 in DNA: TGTGCCAGCAGCCAAGATCACCTCTTGGCTAGCGGGAGGGCAGATACGCAGTATTTT. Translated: CASSQDHLLASGRADTQYF.

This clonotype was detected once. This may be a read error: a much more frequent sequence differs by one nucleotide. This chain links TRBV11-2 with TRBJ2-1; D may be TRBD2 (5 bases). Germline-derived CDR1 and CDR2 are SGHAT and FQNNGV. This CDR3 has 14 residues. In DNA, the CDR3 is TGTACCAGCCAGCGGCGGATGAGCTACAATGAGCAGTTCTTC. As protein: CTSQRRMSYNEQFF.

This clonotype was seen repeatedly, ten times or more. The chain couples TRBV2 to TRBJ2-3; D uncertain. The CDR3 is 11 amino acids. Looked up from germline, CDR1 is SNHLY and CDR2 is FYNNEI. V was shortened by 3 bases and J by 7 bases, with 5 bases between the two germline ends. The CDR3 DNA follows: TGTGCCAGCAGTGAGGGGTATACGCAGTATTTT. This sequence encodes CASSEGYTQYF.

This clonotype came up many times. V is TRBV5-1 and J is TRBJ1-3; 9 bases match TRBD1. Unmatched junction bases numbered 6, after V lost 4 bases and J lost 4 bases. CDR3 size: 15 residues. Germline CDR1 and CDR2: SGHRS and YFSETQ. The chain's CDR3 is CASSLRTGEGNTIYF. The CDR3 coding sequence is TGCGCCAGCAGCCTCCGGACAGGGGAAGGAAACACCATATATTTT. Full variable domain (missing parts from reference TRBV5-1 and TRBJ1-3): KAGVTQTPRYLIKTRGQQVTLSCSPISGHRSVSWYQQTPGQGLQFLFEYFSETQRNKGNFPGRFSGRQFSNSRSEMNVSTLELGDSALYLCASSLRTGEGNTIYFGEGSWLTVV.

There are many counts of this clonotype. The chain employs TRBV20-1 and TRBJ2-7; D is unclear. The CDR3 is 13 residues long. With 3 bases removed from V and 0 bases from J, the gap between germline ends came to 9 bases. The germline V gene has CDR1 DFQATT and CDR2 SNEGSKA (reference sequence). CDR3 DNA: TGCAGTGCTAGGCGTTCTGGCTCCTACGAGCAGTACTTC. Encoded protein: CSARRSGSYEQYF.

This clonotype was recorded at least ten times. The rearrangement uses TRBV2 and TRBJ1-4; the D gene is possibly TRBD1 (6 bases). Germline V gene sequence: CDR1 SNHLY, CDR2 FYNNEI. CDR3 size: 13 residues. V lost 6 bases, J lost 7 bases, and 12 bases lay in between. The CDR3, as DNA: TGTGCCAGCAGACAGGGAGTTCGTGAAAAACTGTTTTTT. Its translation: CASRQGVREKLFF.

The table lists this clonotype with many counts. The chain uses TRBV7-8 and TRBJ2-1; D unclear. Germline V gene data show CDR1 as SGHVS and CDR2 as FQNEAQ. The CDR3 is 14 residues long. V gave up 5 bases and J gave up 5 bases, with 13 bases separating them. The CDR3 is CASSIGLANNEQFF. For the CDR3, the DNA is TGTGCCAGCAGCATAGGGTTGGCTAACAATGAGCAGTTCTTC.

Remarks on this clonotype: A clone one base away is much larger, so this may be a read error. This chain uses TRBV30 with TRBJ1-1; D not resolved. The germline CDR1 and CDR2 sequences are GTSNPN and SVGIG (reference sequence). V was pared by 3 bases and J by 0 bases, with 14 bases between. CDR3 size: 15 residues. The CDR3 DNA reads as TGTGCCTGGAGGGGTGAGAGCACTATGAACACTGAAGCTTTCTTT. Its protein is CAWRGESTMNTEAFF.

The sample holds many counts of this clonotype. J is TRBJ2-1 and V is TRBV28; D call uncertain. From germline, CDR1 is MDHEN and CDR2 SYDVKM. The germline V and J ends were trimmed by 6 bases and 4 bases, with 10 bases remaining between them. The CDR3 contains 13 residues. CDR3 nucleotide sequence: TGTGCCAGCAGACGGACGGAATACAATGAGCAGTTCTTC. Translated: CASRRTEYNEQFF.

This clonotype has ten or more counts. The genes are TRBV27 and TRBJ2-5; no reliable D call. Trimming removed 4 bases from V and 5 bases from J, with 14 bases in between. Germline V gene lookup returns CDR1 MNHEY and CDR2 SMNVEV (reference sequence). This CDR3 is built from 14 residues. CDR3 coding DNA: TGTGCCAGCAGTTCCCTAGGACCGTCGGAGACCCAGTACTTC. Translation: CASSSLGPSETQYF.

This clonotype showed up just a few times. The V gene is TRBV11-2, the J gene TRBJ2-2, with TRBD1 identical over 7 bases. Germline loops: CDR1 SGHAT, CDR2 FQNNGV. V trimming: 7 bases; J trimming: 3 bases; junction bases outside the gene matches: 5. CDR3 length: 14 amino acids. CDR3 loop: CASKKGADTGELFF. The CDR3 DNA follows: TGTGCCAGCAAAAAGGGGGCGGACACCGGGGAGCTGTTTTTT.

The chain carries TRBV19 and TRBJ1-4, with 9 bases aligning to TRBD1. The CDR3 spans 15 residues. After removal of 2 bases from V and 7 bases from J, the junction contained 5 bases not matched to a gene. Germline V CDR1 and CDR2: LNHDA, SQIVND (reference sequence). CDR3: CASSIMGQGGEKLFF. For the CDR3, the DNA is TGTGCCAGTAGTATAATGGGACAGGGAGGTGAAAAACTGTTTTTT.

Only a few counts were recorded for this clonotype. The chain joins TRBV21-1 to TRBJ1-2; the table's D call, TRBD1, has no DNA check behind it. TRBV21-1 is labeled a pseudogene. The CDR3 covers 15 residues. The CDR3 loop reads CASSKAQALNYGYTF. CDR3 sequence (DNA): TGTGCCAGCAGCAAAGCACAGGCGCTAAACTATGGCTACACCTTC.

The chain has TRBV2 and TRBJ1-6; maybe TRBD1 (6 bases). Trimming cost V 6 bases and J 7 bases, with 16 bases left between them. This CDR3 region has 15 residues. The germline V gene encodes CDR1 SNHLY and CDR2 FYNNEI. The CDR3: CASRAQTGQNSPLHF. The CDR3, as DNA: TGTGCCAGCAGAGCTCAGACAGGTCAAAATTCACCCCTCCACTTT.

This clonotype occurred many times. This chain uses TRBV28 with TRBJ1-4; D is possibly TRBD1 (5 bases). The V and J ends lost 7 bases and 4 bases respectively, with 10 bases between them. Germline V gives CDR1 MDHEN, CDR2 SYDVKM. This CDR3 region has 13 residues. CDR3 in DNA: TGTGCCAGCATACAGGCTGATAATGAAAAACTGTTTTTT. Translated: CASIQADNEKLFF.